The T cell receptor (beta chain) described here comes from a study of T cells in Graves' hyperthyroidism and ophthalmopathy. This clonotype has at least ten counts. Antigen specificity is unknown. Study-wide results and limits: Most thyroid-expanded clonotypes above 0.001 were also found in blood.

V was shortened by 7 bases and J by 5 bases, with 8 bases between the two germline ends. The CDR3 covers 11 residues. Every diagnosis used clinical symptoms, serum thyroxine and TRAb, thyroid ultrasound and orbital computed tomography. Fresh peripheral blood, about 9.3 ml, yielded the PBMCs. Regions amplified from RNA transcripts were the TCR beta CDR3 regions. During a first-round RT-PCR of the TCR CDR3, the HTBI primer set was used. TCRdb processed the multiplex PCR reads anew with MiXCR; each CDR3 protein has one entry. The repertoire includes about 370,000 distinct CDR3 sequences, 13% to 15% of them detected once, and around 20% sits in the top ten.

Material for sequencing was blood. The clonotype was recovered from a woman in her sixties with Graves' ophthalmopathy. The chain uses TRBV12-3 or TRBV12-4 and TRBJ2-5; no clear D gene. The CDR3 DNA is TGTGCCAGCAAGCATCGGGAGACCCAGTACTTC. It translates to CASKHRETQYF.